A selection of T cell receptor beta chains follows, all from one sample in a study of early T cells in non-severe SARS-CoV-2 infection. Each CDR3 protein is one row after TCRdb ran MiXCR on the 5' RACE reads. The table lists 50,000 to 55,000 distinct CDR3 sequences, around 8.4% of them singletons. Sequenced material: whole blood. The receptors here all came from an adult who was a healthcare worker with PCR-confirmed SARS-CoV-2 infection or an uninfected control (not recorded which). Both conserved end residues are part of each CDR3. Each record gives: V gene, J gene, clone size, D gene, CDR3 length, CDR3 protein, CDR3 DNA. D genes are given only for firm matches. Clone size is not always given. Where it is, it says once, few, many or a class for expanded clones.

TRBV3-1,TRBJ1-1,few,NA,13,CASSVVRGTEAFF,TGTGCCAGCAGCGTTGTCAGGGGCACTGAAGCTTTCTTT
TRBV12-3/TRBV12-4,TRBJ1-1,NA,NA,14,CASSLESSPRVAFF,TGTGCCAGCAGTTTGGAGTCCAGTCCCAGGGTAGCTTTCTTT
TRBV5-1,TRBJ2-2,NA,TRBD1,15,CASSPIQGAIGELFF,TGCGCCAGCAGCCCGATACAGGGGGCGATCGGGGAGCTGTTTTTT
TRBV11-2,TRBJ2-1,many,TRBD2,16,CASSLAGGRVYNEQFF,TGTGCCAGCAGCTTAGCCGGGGGGAGGGTTTACAATGAGCAGTTCTTC
TRBV29-1,TRBJ1-2,few,NA,11,CSDWDGYGYTF,TGCAGCGATTGGGACGGGTATGGCTACACCTTC
TRBV4-3,TRBJ2-1,NA,NA,14,CASSRTHLLGEQFF,TGCGCCAGCAGCCGCACACACCTACTAGGAGAGCAGTTCTTC
TRBV3-1,TRBJ2-1,many,TRBD2,16,CASSRMVLADYNEQFF,TGTGCCAGCAGCCGCATGGTACTAGCGGACTACAATGAGCAGTTCTTC
TRBV6-6,TRBJ2-2,many,TRBD2,13,CASNPGGVGELFF,TGTGCCAGCAACCCGGGGGGAGTCGGGGAGCTGTTTTTT
TRBV5-1,TRBJ1-1,many,NA,13,CASSLEGPTEAFF,TGCGCCAGCAGCTTGGAGGGACCCACTGAAGCTTTCTTT
TRBV29-1,TRBJ2-1,few,TRBD2,13,CSVVSSGRGEQFF,TGCAGCGTTGTAAGTAGCGGGAGAGGGGAGCAGTTCTTC
TRBV29-1,TRBJ2-7,NA,TRBD1,13,CSASGTDSYEQYF,TGCAGCGCATCCGGGACAGACTCCTACGAGCAGTACTTC
TRBV7-3,TRBJ2-3,few,TRBD2,20,CASSLLPSGGPTLSTDTQYF,TGTGCCAGCAGCTTACTCCCTAGCGGGGGCCCCACCCTTAGCACAGATACGCAGTATTTT
TRBV5-4,TRBJ2-2,many,NA,13,CASSFELTGELFF,TGTGCCAGCAGCTTCGAGCTTACCGGGGAGCTGTTTTTT
TRBV7-2,TRBJ2-3,few,NA,12,CASSSLLYTQYF,TGTGCCAGCAGCTCGCTCTTATATACGCAGTATTTT
TRBV10-1,TRBJ2-5,NA,TRBD1,14,CASSDGQGEETQYF,TGCGCCAGCAGTGATGGACAGGGGGAAGAGACCCAGTACTTC
TRBV20-1,TRBJ2-1,many,TRBD2,15,CSASGTSGNYDEQFF,TGCAGTGCTAGCGGGACTAGCGGGAATTATGATGAGCAGTTCTTC
TRBV5-6,TRBJ2-5,NA,NA,15,CASSLGSGSQETQYF,TGTGCCAGCAGCTTGGGGTCCGGGAGCCAAGAGACCCAGTACTTC
TRBV10-2,TRBJ1-1,many,NA,13,CASSSQTSPEAFF,TGCGCCAGCAGTTCACAGACGTCCCCCGAAGCTTTCTTT
TRBV19,TRBJ2-1,many,NA,16,CASSIDEDGTFNEQFF,TGTGCCAGTAGTATAGACGAGGATGGGACATTCAATGAGCAGTTCTTC
TRBV28,TRBJ2-3,NA,NA,15,CASSLFRTAGDTQYF,TGTGCCAGCAGTTTATTTAGGACCGCCGGAGATACGCAGTATTTT
TRBV5-1,TRBJ2-7,NA,NA,18,CASSLEGLPPPSSYEQYF,TGCGCCAGCAGCTTGGAGGGCCTACCGCCTCCAAGCTCCTACGAGCAGTACTTC
TRBV27,TRBJ1-2,many,TRBD1,13,CASSQDRNYGYTF,TGTGCCAGCAGTCAGGACAGGAACTATGGCTACACCTTC
TRBV5-1,TRBJ2-6,NA,NA,16,CASSLAFRTGANVLTF,TGCGCCAGCAGCTTGGCCTTTAGGACTGGGGCCAACGTCCTGACTTTC
TRBV6-1,TRBJ1-6,few,NA,15,CASSEDGHATSPLHF,TGTGCCAGCAGTGAAGACGGGCACGCGACCTCACCCCTCCACTTT
TRBV7-2,TRBJ2-1,NA,TRBD2,14,CASSLASGVEEQFF,TGTGCCAGCAGCTTAGCAAGCGGGGTGGAGGAGCAGTTCTTC
TRBV24-1,TRBJ2-3,many,TRBD2,17,CATSEPTSGGATDTQYF,TGTGCCACCAGTGAACCAACTAGCGGGGGGGCCACAGATACGCAGTATTTT
TRBV12-3/TRBV12-4,TRBJ2-1,NA,TRBD2,13,CAAREGPYNEQFF,TGTGCAGCGCGGGAGGGGCCCTACAATGAGCAGTTCTTC
TRBV6-5,TRBJ2-6,many,NA,17,CASSLQGRNSGANVLTF,TGTGCCAGCAGTCTACAGGGGAGGAACTCTGGGGCCAACGTCCTGACTTTC
TRBV28,TRBJ2-3,NA,NA,16,CASSLIGTLTTDTQYF,TGTGCCAGCAGCCTAATTGGGACTCTCACCACAGATACGCAGTATTTT
TRBV7-3,TRBJ2-1,many,TRBD1,15,CASSKDRVSLNEQFF,TGTGCCAGCAGCAAGGACAGGGTATCTCTAAATGAGCAGTTCTTC
TRBV24-1,TRBJ2-3,NA,TRBD1,17,CATSDAPGGYSTDTQYF,TGTGCCACCAGTGATGCCCCAGGGGGATACAGCACAGATACGCAGTATTTT
TRBV5-1,TRBJ2-2,many,NA,14,CASSLGGNTGELFF,TGCGCCAGCAGCTTGGGAGGGAACACCGGGGAGCTGTTTTTT
TRBV5-1,TRBJ2-7,many,TRBD2,14,CASNSGSTGGEQYF,TGCGCCAGCAACAGCGGGAGTACAGGCGGCGAGCAGTACTTC
TRBV5-8,TRBJ1-3,NA,NA,15,CASSLSPGAENTIYF,TGTGCCAGCAGCTTGTCGCCGGGCGCTGAAAACACCATATATTTT
TRBV6-1,TRBJ2-3,many,NA,15,CASSTGLNSADTQYF,TGTGCCAGCAGTACGGGACTCAATAGCGCAGATACGCAGTATTTT
TRBV21-1,TRBJ2-1,many,NA,16,CASSSLLAFSYNEQFF,TGTGCCAGCAGCAGCCTGTTAGCGTTTTCCTACAATGAGCAGTTCTTC
TRBV4-1,TRBJ2-7,NA,NA,14,CASSQDYRADEQYF,TGCGCCAGCAGCCAAGATTACCGAGCGGACGAGCAGTACTTC
TRBV5-1,TRBJ2-1,many,NA,11,CASSNRYEQFF,TGCGCCAGCTCTAATAGGTATGAGCAGTTCTTC
TRBV20-1,TRBJ2-7,NA,TRBD2,13,CSARAGLVHEQYF,TGCAGTGCTAGGGCCGGACTAGTCCACGAGCAGTACTTC
TRBV7-6,TRBJ2-2,NA,NA,13,CASTGVRGGELFF,TGTGCCAGCACTGGGGTTCGAGGCGGGGAGCTGTTTTTT
TRBV3-1,TRBJ1-1,many,NA,12,CASSRLNTEAFF,TGTGCCAGCAGCCGCTTGAACACTGAAGCTTTCTTT
TRBV24-1,TRBJ2-7,few,TRBD2,12,CATAGGGYEQYF,TGTGCCACAGCGGGAGGGGGCTACGAGCAGTACTTC
TRBV10-3,TRBJ1-5,many,TRBD1,14,CAISADRGNQPQHF,TGTGCCATCAGTGCAGACAGGGGCAATCAGCCCCAGCATTTT
TRBV7-2,TRBJ2-3,NA,NA,14,CASSPSSSPDTQYF,TGTGCCAGCAGCCCTAGTTCCTCCCCAGATACGCAGTATTTT
TRBV20-1,TRBJ2-6,many,NA,13,CSAKVFGANVLTF,TGCAGTGCTAAGGTTTTTGGGGCCAACGTCCTGACTTTC
TRBV9,TRBJ2-7,many,NA,15,CASSSQVFGTYEQYF,TGTGCCAGCAGCTCACAGGTATTTGGTACCTACGAGCAGTACTTC
TRBV19,TRBJ1-4,many,NA,13,CASKDPGNEKLFF,TGTGCCAGTAAGGACCCGGGGAATGAAAAACTGTTTTTT
TRBV10-3,TRBJ2-6,few,TRBD1,20,CAISRIFPGQGNSGANVLTF,TGTGCCATCAGTCGGATATTCCCCGGACAGGGAAATTCTGGGGCCAACGTCCTGACTTTC
TRBV7-2,TRBJ2-3,many,NA,14,CASSLNPSADTQYF,TGTGCCAGCAGCTTAAACCCCTCGGCAGATACGCAGTATTTT